In its sample, the clone carrying this T cell receptor (beta chain) was seen once. Germline V CDR1 and CDR2: SGHRS, YFSETQ. CDR3 length: 16 amino acids. V lost 2 bases, J lost 3 bases, and 15 bases lay in between. TCRdb passed the RT-PCR reads through MiXCR, listing each CDR3 protein once. The repertoire holds roughly 650,000 distinct CDR3 sequences, with around 13% as singletons. The data stem from a study of response to subunit inactivated influenza vaccine. The specimen was PBMCs from blood, collected approximately 15 days before vaccination. The source of this sequence is a man aged 50-59 years who received an inactivated influenza vaccine. The chain recombines TRBV5-1 with TRBJ2-1; the D is unclear. CDR3 sequence (DNA): TGCGCCAGCAGCTTACAGCTTCAATCATTCTACAATGAGCAGTTCTTC. Amino acids: CASSLQLQSFYNEQFF.